These 31 T cell receptor beta chains were sequenced from one sample in a study of control samples from healthy donors and cancer patients. Profiling relied on immunoSEQ multiplex PCR, and the TCRdb table lists in-frame clones only, not all of them. Seen here are 70,000 to 85,000 clones, roughly 84% observed once, and the top ten hold approximately 10%. The sample taken for sequencing was PBMCs. All receptors derive from a man between 60 and 75 years old with head and neck cancer.

The V and J genes are TRBV6-5 and TRBJ1-6; D is possibly TRBD1 (5 bases). CDR1 and CDR2 (germline): MNHEY, SVGAGI. V lost 4 bases and J lost 9, with 16 bases in between. This CDR3 contains 15 residues. The CDR3 loop reads CASSFDGGGGSPLHF. The DNA for the CDR3 is TGTGCCAGCAGTTTCGACGGGGGAGGAGGTTCACCCCTCCACTTT.

The chain is built from TRBV28 and TRBJ2-5; no clear D gene. Germline-derived CDR1 and CDR2 are MDHEN and SYDVKM. This CDR3 spans 17 amino acids. The V gene lost 2 bases and the J gene lost 4 bases, with 20 bases spanning the gap. The CDR3 protein is CASSLKRRGPTGETQYF. CDR3 coding DNA: TGTGCCAGCAGTTTAAAGAGGCGCGGACCTACTGGAGAGACCCAGTACTTC.

The CDR3 region is CAISEGLNEKLFF. The CDR3 DNA follows: TGTGCCATCAGTGAGGGCCTAAATGAAAAACTGTTTTTT. V and J are TRBV10-3 and TRBJ1-4; D remains ambiguous. The ends were cut back, 2 bases at V and 5 bases at J, with 6 bases in the middle. This CDR3 has 13 residues. In germline, CDR1 is ENHRY, CDR2 SYGVKD.

V usage is TRBV16 and J usage is TRBJ1-5; TRBD1 matches at 8 bases. There are 15 residues in the CDR3. The ends lost 1 base at V and 6 bases at J; junction bases unmatched: 5. CDR1 is KGHSY and CDR2 is FQNENV in the germline V gene. The CDR3 DNA follows: TGTGCCAGCAGCCAATACCAGGGGGCTAGTCAGCCCCAGCATTTT. Protein sequence: CASSQYQGASQPQHF.

V gene TRBV3-1 (or the pseudogene TRBV3-2) combines with J gene TRBJ1-6; possibly TRBD1 for D (5 bases). This CDR3 spans 14 amino acids. The germline V and J ends were trimmed by 4 bases and 7 bases, with 11 bases remaining between them. Germline CDR1 and CDR2: LGHDT and YNNKEL (reference sequence). The CDR3 loop reads CASSPGVGNSPLHF. The CDR3 DNA reads TGTGCCAGCAGCCCGGGGGTAGGGAATTCACCCCTCCACTTT.

This clone has just one count. Other nucleotide sequences from this sample produce the same CDR3. The gene calls are TRBV2 and TRBJ1-5; possibly TRBD1 for D (6 bases). The V end lost 3 bases, the J end lost 6 bases, and 12 bases lay between the germline ends. The CDR3 is made up of 14 amino acids. The germline CDR1 and CDR2 sequences are SNHLY and FYNNEI. The CDR3 region has the DNA TGTGCCAGCAGTGAGAATCAGGGGAGTCAGCCCCAGCATTTT. The encoded protein is CASSENQGSQPQHF.

The chain employs TRBV5-4 and TRBJ2-7; D possibly matches TRBD1 or TRBD2 (5 bases each). The CDR3 runs 16 residues. CDR1 and CDR2 (germline): SGHNT, YYREEE (reference sequence). The V end lost 4 bases, the J end lost 2 bases, and 19 bases lay between the germline ends. CDR3 DNA: TGTGCCAGCAGCCTACGACTCTGTGGGACGCCCTACGAGCAGTACTTC. Residues: CASSLRLCGTPYEQYF.

The chain recombines TRBV24-1 with TRBJ2-1, with D tentatively TRBD2 (6 bases). The CDR3 runs to 12 residues. V shed 3 bases and J shed 10 bases, with 9 bases lying between them. Germline loops: CDR1 KGHDR, CDR2 SFDVKD. The CDR3 DNA reads TGTGCCACCAGTGATCCGGGGGTCGAGCAGTTCTTC. This encodes CATSDPGVEQFF.

This chain uses TRBV2 with TRBJ2-6; a possible D gene is TRBD1 (5 bases). CDR3 length: 14 residues. Looked up from germline, CDR1 is SNHLY and CDR2 is FYNNEI. Trimming left V 7 bases short and J 4 bases short, with 11 bases between. CDR3 residues: CASNTRQGANVLTF. CDR3 in DNA: TGTGCCAGCAACACCCGACAGGGGGCCAACGTCCTGACTTTC.

About this clone: An end of the junction differs from the germline gene, which may be a read error. The DNA for the CDR3 is TGTGCCATCAGTGACACGGGCAGGGCCGCCTTACCGAACTTC. It is translated as CAISDTGRAALPNF. This chain joins TRBV10-3 and TRBJ2-7; weak D call: TRBD1 (5 bases). CDR1 is ENHRY, CDR2 SYGVKD, per germline. There are 14 residues in the CDR3.

V gene TRBV18 combines with J gene TRBJ2-1; 7 bases are a match to TRBD2. Trimming at V came to 2 bases and at J to 3 bases, leaving 4 bases not matched to a gene. Germline CDR1 reads KGHSH; CDR2 reads LQKENI. The CDR3 contains 15 residues. The CDR3 loop reads CASSPSLADYNEQFF. CDR3 DNA sequence: TGTGCCAGCTCACCAAGCCTAGCGGACTACAATGAGCAGTTCTTC.

V usage is TRBV18 and J usage is TRBJ1-4, with D possibly TRBD1 on 5 matching bases. Per germline, CDR1 KGHSH and CDR2 LQKENI. V gave up 3 bases and J gave up 8 bases, with 10 bases separating them. The CDR3 extends over 13 amino acids. CDR3: CASSPRTREKLFF. CDR3 bases: TGTGCCAGCTCACCGAGGACACGGGAAAAACTGTTTTTT. The variable domain in full, completed from reference TRBV18 and TRBJ1-4, reads NAGVMQNPRHLVRRRGQEARLRCSPMKGHSHVYWYRQLPEEGLKFMVYLQKENIIDESGMPKERFSAEFPKEGPSILRIQQVVRGDSAAYFCASSPRTREKLFFGSGTQLSVL.

The chain uses TRBV2 and TRBJ2-5; no firm D call. V lost 6 bases to trimming and J lost 1 base, with 18 bases between them. The CDR3 runs to 16 residues. In germline, CDR1 is SNHLY, CDR2 FYNNEI. The CDR3 loop reads CASRTPYKAPQETQYF. The CDR3 nucleotides read TGTGCCAGCAGGACCCCCTATAAAGCGCCCCAAGAGACCCAGTACTTC.

V and J are TRBV2 and TRBJ2-5; 12 bases are shared with TRBD2. V gave up 6 bases and J gave up 4 bases; unmatched junction bases: 6. The CDR3 is 15 amino acids. Germline V gene sequence: CDR1 SNHLY, CDR2 FYNNEI. The CDR3 protein is CASRLETSGGETQYF. The CDR3 DNA sequence: TGTGCCAGCAGGCTCGAGACTAGCGGGGGAGAGACCCAGTACTTC.

This rearrangement joins TRBV6-1 to TRBJ1-3; D remains unclear. The CDR3 is 16 amino acids. Germline assignment: CDR1 MNHNS and CDR2 SASEGT. Trimming stripped 1 base from V and 0 bases from J, with 10 bases between. The CDR3 protein is CASSEGVRSSGNTIYF. The CDR3 nucleotides are TGTGCCAGCAGTGAAGGGGTCCGATCCTCTGGAAACACCATATATTTT.

The chain is built from TRBV11-2 and TRBJ2-5; D gene uncertain. The CDR3 is 13 residues long. Germline lookup yields CDR1 SGHAT and CDR2 FQNNGV. Trimming cost V 5 bases and J 5 bases, with 12 bases left between them. This chain's CDR3 is CASSPWAEETQYF. As DNA, the CDR3 is TGTGCCAGCAGCCCATGGGCCGAGGAGACCCAGTACTTC.

V usage is TRBV11-2 and J usage is TRBJ2-7; D remains unclear. This CDR3 is built from 12 residues. V was cut by 0 bases and J by 6 bases, with 6 bases left in between. CDR1 is SGHAT and CDR2 is FQNNGV in the germline V gene. CDR3 in DNA: TGTGCCAGCAGCTTAGAGGCGGTCGAGCAGTACTTC. Its translation: CASSLEAVEQYF.

Only a few counts were recorded for this clone. V is TRBV27 and J is TRBJ1-2, with 9 bases that match TRBD1. The CDR3 is 15 amino acids. Germline V gene sequence: CDR1 MNHEY, CDR2 SMNVEV (reference sequence). V lost 6 bases to trimming and J lost 4 bases; unmatched junction nucleotides: 9. In DNA, the CDR3 is TGTGCCAGCAGCGCAAGTCCGGGACAGGGCTATGGCTACACCTTC. Translation: CASSASPGQGYGYTF.

The J gene is TRBJ2-5, the V gene TRBV5-1; no clear D. Looked up from germline, CDR1 is SGHRS and CDR2 is YFSETQ. Trimming removed 1 base at V and 5 bases at J, with 9 bases between. The CDR3 is 13 residues long. The CDR3 sequence: CASSLLARETQYF. CDR3 DNA sequence: TGCGCCAGCAGCTTGTTGGCCAGGGAGACCCAGTACTTC.

CDR3 residues: CASSPPNSGSYNEQFF. DNA for the CDR3: TGTGCCAGCAGTCCACCCAATAGCGGCTCCTACAATGAGCAGTTCTTC. This chain joins TRBV28 and TRBJ2-1; a possible D gene is TRBD2 (6 bases). Germline CDR1 and CDR2: MDHEN and SYDVKM. V lost 5 bases to trimming and J lost 0 bases, with 14 bases between them. This CDR3 has 16 residues.

This chain uses TRBV12-1 with TRBJ2-1; the table names TRBD2, a call not compared with the DNA. TRBV12-1 is listed as a pseudogene. The CDR3 totals 14 residues. CDR3 sequence: CTSSSPARRNEQFF. Here the CDR3 DNA reads TGTACCAGCAGCTCTCCTGCCAGGAGGAATGAGCAGTTCTTC.

This sequence joins TRBV19 and TRBJ2-7; 8 bases align to TRBD2. V dropped 11 bases and J dropped 3; count of bases not matched to a gene: 21. The CDR3 has 17 residues. In germline, CDR1 is LNHDA, CDR2 SQIVND (reference sequence). The CDR3 here is CASFGAPLSGGNYEQYF. As DNA, the CDR3 is TGTGCCTCTTTCGGGGCCCCTCTATCGGGAGGGAACTACGAGCAGTACTTC.

In DNA, the CDR3 is TGTGCCACCAGTTCCGGGAACACAGATACGCAGTATTTT. It specifies CATSSGNTDTQYF. The rearrangement uses TRBV24-1 and TRBJ2-3, with D possibly TRBD2 on 5 matching bases. The CDR3 covers 13 residues. V was trimmed by 6 bases and J by 2 bases, leaving 8 bases between them. In germline, CDR1 is KGHDR, CDR2 SFDVKD.

The chain uses TRBV11-2 and TRBJ2-5; the D gene could be TRBD1 or TRBD2 (5 bases each). The V end lost 5 bases, the J end lost 2 bases, and 21 bases lay between the germline ends. The germline V gene has CDR1 SGHAT and CDR2 FQNNGV. The CDR3 is 17 residues long. CDR3 residues: CASSQTGGGFWQETQYF. CDR3 nucleotide sequence: TGTGCCAGCAGCCAAACAGGAGGCGGGTTTTGGCAAGAGACCCAGTACTTC.

This clone appeared a few times. The chain has TRBV7-9 and TRBJ2-5; tentative D call: TRBD2 (6 bases). Trimming left V 5 bases short and J 3 bases short, with 10 bases between. The germline V gene encodes CDR1 SEHNR and CDR2 FQNEAQ (reference sequence). The CDR3 covers 13 residues. The CDR3: CASSSSGEETQYF. DNA for the CDR3: TGTGCCAGCAGCAGTAGCGGAGAAGAGACCCAGTACTTC.

This rearrangement joins TRBV10-3 to TRBJ1-5, with 7 bases lining up with TRBD1. J lost 1 base, V lost 5 bases, and 2 bases had no gene match. This CDR3 contains 14 residues. Germline values: CDR1 ENHRY, CDR2 SYGVKD. As DNA, the CDR3 is TGTGCCATCAGTATACAGGGGAGCAATCAGCCCCAGCATTTT. Translation gives CAISIQGSNQPQHF.

The sample holds one count of this clone. The chain recombines TRBV11-3 with TRBJ2-3; possible D gene TRBD1, 6 bases. V lost 6 bases and J 3 bases, leaving 16 bases between the germline ends. The CDR3 consists of 15 residues. The germline V gene encodes CDR1 SGHNT and CDR2 YENEEA. The CDR3 DNA is TGTGCCAGCAGTTCCCGAGGGGGAAGGACAGATACGCAGTATTTT. Its protein product is CASSSRGGRTDTQYF.

The V call is TRBV7-2, the J call TRBJ1-1, with 7 bases that match TRBD1. The CDR3 extends over 14 amino acids. The J segment lost 4 bases and the V segment lost 5 bases, leaving 7 bases of the junction unmatched. Germline V gene sequence: CDR1 SGHTA, CDR2 FQGNSA. The CDR3 spells CASSPRQGSTEAFF. The CDR3 DNA follows: TGTGCCAGCAGCCCCCGACAGGGCTCCACTGAAGCTTTCTTT.

J is TRBJ2-3 and V is TRBV7-2, with unresolved D. CDR3 size: 12 residues. The V end lost 0 bases, the J end lost 5 bases, and 3 bases lay between the germline ends. Per germline, CDR1 SGHTA and CDR2 FQGNSA. CDR3 sequence (DNA): TGTGCCAGCAGCTTAGCGAGAGATACGCAGTATTTT. It is translated as CASSLARDTQYF. Full variable domain (outside the CDR3, taken from reference TRBV7-2 and TRBJ2-3): GAGVSQSPSNKVTEKGKDVELRCDPISGHTALYWYRQSLGQGLEFLIYFQGNSAPDKSGLPSDRFSAERTGGSVSTLTIQRTQQEDSAVYLCASSLARDTQYFGPGTRLTVL.

This clone occurred a few times. The V and J genes are TRBV7-9 and TRBJ2-1; D perhaps matches TRBD2 (5 bases). The germline V gene encodes CDR1 SEHNR and CDR2 FQNEAQ (reference sequence). V lost 3 bases and J 7 bases, leaving 16 bases between the germline ends. The CDR3 loop spans 15 amino acids. In nucleotides, the CDR3 is TGTGCCAGCAGCTTCCCTCGGAGGCTGGGGAATGAGCAGTTCTTC. As protein: CASSFPRRLGNEQFF.

This clone was seen only once. The chain combines TRBV10-3 with TRBJ2-4; a weak D match, TRBD2 (7 bases). The V end lost 2 bases, the J end lost 1 base, and 18 bases lay between the germline ends. CDR1 and CDR2 from the germline V gene are ENHRY and SYGVKD. The CDR3 is 18 amino acids. The CDR3 sequence is CAISEGLGGDRAKNIQYF. CDR3 in DNA: TGTGCCATCAGTGAGGGACTAGGGGGAGACCGCGCCAAAAACATTCAGTACTTC.